Reported below is one TCR beta chain. The data originate from a study of blood T cell repertoires in COVID-19. Clones were sequenced by immunoSEQ multiplex PCR, and TCRdb holds only the in-frame ones, with some missing. The data hold 200,000 to 250,000 clones, with around 90% observed a single time. Between the trimmed V and J ends, which lost 3 bases and 5 bases, there was a span of 13 bases. CDR1 and CDR2 from the germline V gene are LGHDT and YNNKEL (reference sequence). The CDR3 is 14 amino acids. The material sequenced was peripheral blood. The sequence was obtained from an older man with acute or convalescent COVID-19. The chain carries TRBV3-1 (or the pseudogene TRBV3-2) and TRBJ1-1; D remains unclear. The CDR3 loop reads CASSQRVERTEAFF. CDR3 DNA sequence: TGTGCCAGCAGCCAGCGTGTCGAGAGGACTGAAGCTTTCTTT.